The 18 T cell receptor beta chains below were found in one sample sequenced in a study of blood T cell repertoires in COVID-19 (TCRdb year 2020). Library prep was done by the immunoSEQ multiplex PCR assay. In its TCRdb copy, this immuneACCESS table keeps in-frame sequences only and misses some clones. Where compared with another copy, unresolved V genes explain less than half of these, and the others have no known cause. A total of over 300,000 clones appear in this sample, nearly 90% of them only once. The biggest ten clones account for 4.5% to 7% of the sample. The specimen sequenced was PBMCs or T cells enriched from blood (not recorded which). The source of these receptors is a woman aged 25 to 39 who had recovered from COVID-19.

Details on this clone: Different DNA sequences within this sample yield the same CDR3. CDR3 residues: CASSLEGGTEAFF. DNA of the CDR3: TGTGCCAGCAGCTTAGAGGGGGGGACTGAAGCTTTCTTT. The chain recombines TRBV7-9 with TRBJ1-1, with D possibly TRBD1 on 6 matching bases. Germline lookup yields CDR1 SEHNR and CDR2 FQNEAQ (reference sequence). Trimming pared 1 base from V and 5 bases from J, leaving 8 bases between. The CDR3 runs 13 residues.

This clone was counted between two and nine times. The sample holds other DNA sequences that translate to the same CDR3. The V gene is TRBV7-2, the J gene TRBJ1-2; the D gene is possibly TRBD1 (5 bases). Germline assignment: CDR1 SGHTA and CDR2 FQGNSA. The germline V and J ends were trimmed by 3 bases and 6 bases, with 8 bases remaining between them. The CDR3 has 12 residues. CDR3 nucleotide sequence: TGTGCCAGCAGCTTCTCGGGGGATGGCTACACCTTC. As protein: CASSFSGDGYTF.

V and J are TRBV4-3 and TRBJ2-1, with D tentatively TRBD2 (6 bases). V was cut by 4 bases and J by 10 bases, with 14 bases left in between. Germline V gives CDR1 LGHNA, CDR2 YSLEER. This CDR3 contains 13 residues. DNA for the CDR3: TGCGCCAGCAGCCTCAACGGGGGATACGAGCAGTTCTTC. Protein product: CASSLNGGYEQFF.

The V and J genes are TRBV30 and TRBJ2-5, with 14 bases identical to TRBD2. V lost 0 bases and J lost 4; bases outside the gene matches: 13. The CDR3 contains 19 residues. The V gene's germline CDR1 is GTSNPN and CDR2 SVGIG (reference sequence). The CDR3 sequence: CAWSVGVSLGLAGGETQYF. In DNA form, the CDR3 reads TGTGCCTGGAGTGTAGGGGTGTCCCTCGGACTAGCGGGGGGAGAGACCCAGTACTTC.

CDR3 residues: CASSEFQVGTEAFF. CDR3 bases: TGTGCCAGCAGTGAATTTCAGGTAGGCACTGAAGCTTTCTTT. This chain joins TRBV6-1 and TRBJ1-1, with D unclear. In germline, CDR1 is MNHNS, CDR2 SASEGT. The V and J ends lost 2 bases and 4 bases respectively, with 11 bases between them. The CDR3 consists of 14 residues.

The chain recombines TRBV3-1 (or the pseudogene TRBV3-2) with TRBJ2-3; D may be TRBD2 (5 bases). CDR3 length: 14 amino acids. Germline CDR1 is LGHDT and CDR2 is YNNKEL (reference sequence). Trimming took off 0 bases at V and 5 bases at J, with 9 bases between the two ends. The CDR3 loop reads CASSQETGIDTQYF. In DNA form, the CDR3 reads TGTGCCAGCAGCCAAGAAACGGGAATAGATACGCAGTATTTT.

The rearrangement uses TRBV19 and TRBJ1-4; TRBD1 matches at 9 bases. The ends lost 5 bases at V and 15 bases at J; junction bases unmatched: 10. The CDR3 contains 13 residues. Germline-derived CDR1 and CDR2 are LNHDA and SQIVND (reference sequence). The CDR3 sequence is CASSGPAGQGVFF. CDR3 bases: TGTGCCAGTAGTGGTCCCGCGGGACAGGGAGTGTTTTTT.

The chain combines TRBV4-1 with TRBJ2-2; the D gene is possibly TRBD2 (7 bases). The germline V and J ends were trimmed by 1 base and 5 bases, with 14 bases remaining between them. This CDR3 spans 16 amino acids. Germline V gene lookup returns CDR1 MGHRA and CDR2 YSYEKL. The CDR3 reads CASSQGQGRGTGELFF. DNA of the CDR3: TGCGCCAGCAGCCAAGGGCAGGGGCGGGGGACCGGGGAGCTGTTTTTT.

V and J are TRBV9 and TRBJ2-7; a possible D gene is TRBD2 (6 bases). This CDR3 is 14 amino acids long. The germline V gene has CDR1 SGDLS and CDR2 YYNGEE. Trimming shortened V by 0 bases and J by 9 bases, and 16 bases separated the two germline ends. The CDR3 is CASSVDSRGGRQYF. CDR3 DNA sequence: TGTGCCAGCAGCGTAGATTCGAGGGGAGGACGGCAGTACTTC.

The rearrangement joins TRBV29-1 to TRBJ1-1; 8 bases are a match to TRBD1. Germline CDR1 SQVTM, CDR2 ANQGSEA. Trimming at V came to 6 bases and at J to 4 bases, leaving 10 bases not matched to a gene. This CDR3 comprises 14 residues. The CDR3 sequence: CSVTPGQGFTEAFF. The CDR3, as DNA: TGCAGCGTGACCCCTGGACAGGGCTTCACTGAAGCTTTCTTT.

The chain carries TRBV7-3 and TRBJ2-3; TRBD1 might be the D (6 bases). The germline CDR1 and CDR2 sequences are SGHTA and FQGTGA. The CDR3 totals 13 residues. V lost 3 bases to trimming and J lost 8 bases, with 12 bases between them. The CDR3 here is CASSFDNRATQYF. CDR3 nucleotide sequence: TGTGCCAGCAGCTTCGACAACAGGGCTACGCAGTATTTT.

The J gene is TRBJ1-6, the V gene TRBV30, with 10 bases identical to TRBD1. Germline V gene data show CDR1 as GTSNPN and CDR2 as SVGIG (reference sequence). The CDR3 consists of 15 residues. Trimming cost V 3 bases and J 7 bases; bases outside gene matches: 6. CDR3 sequence reads: CAWSQGQGGNSPLHF. CDR3 bases: TGTGCCTGGAGCCAAGGACAGGGGGGGAATTCACCCCTCCACTTT.

The chain has TRBV12-3 or TRBV12-4 and TRBJ1-1; D might be TRBD1 (6 bases). The CDR3 is made up of 13 amino acids. V was shortened by 6 bases and J by 1 base, with 9 bases between the two germline ends. This CDR3 reads CASREDRNTEAFF. CDR3 nucleotides: TGTGCCAGCAGAGAGGACAGGAACACTGAAGCTTTCTTT.

The chain is built from TRBV4-2 and TRBJ2-1; TRBD2 agrees at 9 bases. Trimming cost V 1 base and J 0 bases; bases outside gene matches: 7. The CDR3 totals 18 residues. Germline CDR1 is LGHNA and CDR2 is YNFKEQ. CDR3 nucleotide sequence: TGTGCCAGCAGCCAAGGCGGGGGGGCCGCGAGCTCCTACAATGAGCAGTTCTTC. It yields the protein CASSQGGGAASSYNEQFF.

V gene TRBV5-1 combines with J gene TRBJ2-7; the D is unclear. This CDR3 contains 14 residues. The germline gives CDR1 SGHRS, CDR2 YFSETQ. Trimming shortened V by 2 bases and J by 0 bases, and 9 bases separated the two germline ends. The CDR3 region is CASSFGDSSYEQYF. CDR3 bases: TGCGCCAGCAGCTTCGGAGATAGCTCCTACGAGCAGTACTTC.

This clone was seen just once. The rearrangement uses TRBV5-1 and TRBJ2-7; 7 bases align to TRBD2. CDR3 length equals 15 residues. The ends lost 6 bases at V and 3 bases at J; junction bases unmatched: 12. Germline V gene data show CDR1 as SGHRS and CDR2 as YFSETQ. The chain's CDR3 is CASTPGGRADYEQYF. CDR3 nucleotide sequence: TGCGCCAGCACGCCGGGGGGAAGGGCTGACTACGAGCAGTACTTC. Full variable domain (outside the CDR3, taken from reference TRBV5-1 and TRBJ2-7): KAGVTQTPRYLIKTRGQQVTLSCSPISGHRSVSWYQQTPGQGLQFLFEYFSETQRNKGNFPGRFSGRQFSNSRSEMNVSTLELGDSALYLCASTPGGRADYEQYFGPGTRLTVT.

The V call is TRBV19, the J call TRBJ2-6; D remains ambiguous. This CDR3 is built from 16 residues. The germline V gene has CDR1 LNHDA and CDR2 SQIVND (reference sequence). V was pared by 4 bases and J by 0 bases, with 10 bases between. CDR3 DNA sequence: TGTGCCAGTAGTACCCAGGCGCTCTCTGGGGCCAACGTCCTGACTTTC. Translated: CASSTQALSGANVLTF.

This chain joins TRBV6-5 and TRBJ1-2; D remains ambiguous. The germline V gene encodes CDR1 MNHEY and CDR2 SVGAGI. Trimming pared 8 bases from V and 0 bases from J, leaving 16 bases between. This CDR3 is built from 15 residues. The CDR3 DNA follows: TGTGCCAGCGCCCCTGTCGGAGGGACTAACTATGGCTACACCTTC. Translation gives CASAPVGGTNYGYTF.